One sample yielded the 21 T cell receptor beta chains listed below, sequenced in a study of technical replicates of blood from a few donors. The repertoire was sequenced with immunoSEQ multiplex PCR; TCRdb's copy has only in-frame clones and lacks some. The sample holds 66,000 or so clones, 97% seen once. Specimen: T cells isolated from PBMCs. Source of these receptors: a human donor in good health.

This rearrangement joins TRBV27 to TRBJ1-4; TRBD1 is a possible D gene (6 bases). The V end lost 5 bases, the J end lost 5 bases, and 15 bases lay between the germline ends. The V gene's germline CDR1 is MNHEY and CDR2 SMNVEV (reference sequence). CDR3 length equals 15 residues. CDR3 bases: TGTGCCAGCAGTCCCCAAGGGGGGGAGAATGAAAAACTGTTTTTT. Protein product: CASSPQGGENEKLFF.

The CDR3 nucleotides read TGTGCCAGCGGATCGGGGGGAGGGAAGAATGGCTACACCTTC. It is translated as CASGSGGGKNGYTF. The chain recombines TRBV19 with TRBJ1-2; a possible D gene is TRBD1 (5 bases). CDR1 LNHDA and CDR2 SQIVND come from the germline V gene (reference sequence). V was shortened by 9 bases and J by 6 bases, with 20 bases between the two germline ends. CDR3 length equals 14 residues.

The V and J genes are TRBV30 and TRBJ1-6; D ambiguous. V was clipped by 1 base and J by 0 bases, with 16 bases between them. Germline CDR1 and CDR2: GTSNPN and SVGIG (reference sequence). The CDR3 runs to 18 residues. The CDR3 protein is CAWSGGASTPSYNSPLHF. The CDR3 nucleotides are TGTGCCTGGAGTGGAGGTGCCTCAACCCCCTCCTATAATTCACCCCTCCACTTT.

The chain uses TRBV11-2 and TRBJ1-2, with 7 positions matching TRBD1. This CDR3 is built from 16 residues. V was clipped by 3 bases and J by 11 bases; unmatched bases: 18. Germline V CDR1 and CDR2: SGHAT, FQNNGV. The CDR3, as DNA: TGTGCCAGCAGCTTGGGAAGCCGACAGGGTCAAATGGGATACACCTTC. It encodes CASSLGSRQGQMGYTF. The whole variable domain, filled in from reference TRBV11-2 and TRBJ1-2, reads EAGVAQSPRYKIIEKRQSVAFWCNPISGHATLYWYQQILGQGPKLLIQFQNNGVVDDSQLPKDRFSAERLKGVDSTLKIQPAKLEDSAVYLCASSLGSRQGQMGYTFGSGTRLTVV.

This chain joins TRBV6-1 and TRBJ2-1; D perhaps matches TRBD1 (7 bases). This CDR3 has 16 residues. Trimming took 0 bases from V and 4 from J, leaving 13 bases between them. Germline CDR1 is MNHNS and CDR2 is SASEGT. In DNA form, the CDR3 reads TGTGCCAGCAGTGAAGCGGGCAGGGGGACTTACAATGAGCAGTTCTTC. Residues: CASSEAGRGTYNEQFF.

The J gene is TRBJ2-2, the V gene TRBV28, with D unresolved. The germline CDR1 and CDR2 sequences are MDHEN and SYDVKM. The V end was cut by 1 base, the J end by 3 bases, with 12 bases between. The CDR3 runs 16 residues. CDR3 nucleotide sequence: TGTGCCAGCAGTTTATTGGAGCCCGCGGACACCGGGGAGCTGTTTTTT. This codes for CASSLLEPADTGELFF.

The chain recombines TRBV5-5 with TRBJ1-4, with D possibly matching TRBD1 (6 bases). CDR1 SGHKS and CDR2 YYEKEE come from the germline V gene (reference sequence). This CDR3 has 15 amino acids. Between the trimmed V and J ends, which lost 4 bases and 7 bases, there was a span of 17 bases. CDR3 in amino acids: CASSGGDNVGEKLFF. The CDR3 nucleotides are TGTGCCAGCAGCGGTGGGGACAACGTAGGTGAAAAACTGTTTTTT.

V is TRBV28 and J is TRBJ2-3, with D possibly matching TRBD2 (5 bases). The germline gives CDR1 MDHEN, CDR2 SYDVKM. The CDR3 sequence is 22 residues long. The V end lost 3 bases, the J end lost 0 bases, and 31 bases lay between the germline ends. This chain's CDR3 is CASSFDGVEDSETFHSTDTQYF. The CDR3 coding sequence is TGTGCCAGCAGTTTCGATGGGGTAGAGGACTCCGAGACCTTTCATAGCACAGATACGCAGTATTTT.

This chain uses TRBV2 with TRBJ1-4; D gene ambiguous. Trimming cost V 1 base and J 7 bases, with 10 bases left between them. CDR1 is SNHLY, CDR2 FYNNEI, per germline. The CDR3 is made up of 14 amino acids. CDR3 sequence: CASSEGLGGEKLFF. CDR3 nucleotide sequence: TGTGCCAGCAGTGAAGGGCTTGGTGGTGAAAAACTGTTTTTT.

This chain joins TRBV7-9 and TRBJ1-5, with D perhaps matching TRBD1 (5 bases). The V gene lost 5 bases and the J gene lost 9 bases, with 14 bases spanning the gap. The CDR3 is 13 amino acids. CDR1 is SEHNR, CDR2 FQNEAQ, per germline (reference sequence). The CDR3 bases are TGTGCCAGCAGCCAGGGTGGAAGGGGGCCCCAGCATTTT. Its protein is CASSQGGRGPQHF.

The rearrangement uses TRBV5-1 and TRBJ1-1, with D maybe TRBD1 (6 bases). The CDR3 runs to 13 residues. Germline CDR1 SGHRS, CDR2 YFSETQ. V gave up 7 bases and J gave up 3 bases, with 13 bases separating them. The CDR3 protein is CASADGQYTEAFF. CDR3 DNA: TGCGCCAGCGCGGACGGACAGTACACTGAAGCTTTCTTT.

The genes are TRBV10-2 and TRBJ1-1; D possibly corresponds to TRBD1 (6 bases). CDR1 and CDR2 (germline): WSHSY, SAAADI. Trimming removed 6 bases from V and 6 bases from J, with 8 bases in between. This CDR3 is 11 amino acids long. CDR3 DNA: TGCGCCAGCAGGCAGGGGCCTGAAGCTTTCTTT. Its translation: CASRQGPEAFF.

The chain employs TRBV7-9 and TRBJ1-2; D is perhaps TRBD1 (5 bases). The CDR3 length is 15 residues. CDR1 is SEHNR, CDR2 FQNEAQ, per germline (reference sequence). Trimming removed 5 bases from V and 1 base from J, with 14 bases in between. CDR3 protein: CASSPQTDFNYGYTF. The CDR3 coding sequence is TGTGCCAGCAGCCCCCAGACAGACTTTAACTATGGCTACACCTTC.

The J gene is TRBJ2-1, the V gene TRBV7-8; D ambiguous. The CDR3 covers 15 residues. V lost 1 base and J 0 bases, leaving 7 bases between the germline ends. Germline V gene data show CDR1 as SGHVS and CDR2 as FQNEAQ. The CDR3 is CASSLVIGSYNEQFF. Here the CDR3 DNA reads TGTGCCAGCAGCTTAGTAATCGGCTCCTACAATGAGCAGTTCTTC.

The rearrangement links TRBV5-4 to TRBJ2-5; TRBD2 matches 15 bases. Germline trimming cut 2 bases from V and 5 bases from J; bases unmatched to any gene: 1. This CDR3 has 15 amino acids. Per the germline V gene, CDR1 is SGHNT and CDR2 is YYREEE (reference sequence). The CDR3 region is CASSFGTSGGETQYF. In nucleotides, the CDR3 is TGTGCCAGCAGCTTCGGGACTAGCGGGGGGGAGACCCAGTACTTC.

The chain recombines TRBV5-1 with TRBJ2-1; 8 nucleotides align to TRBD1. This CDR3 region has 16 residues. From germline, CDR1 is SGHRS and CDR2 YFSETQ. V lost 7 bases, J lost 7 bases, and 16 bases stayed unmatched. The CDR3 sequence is CASGPPGTGAMNEQFF. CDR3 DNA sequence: TGCGCCAGCGGACCTCCCGGGACAGGCGCGATGAATGAGCAGTTCTTC.

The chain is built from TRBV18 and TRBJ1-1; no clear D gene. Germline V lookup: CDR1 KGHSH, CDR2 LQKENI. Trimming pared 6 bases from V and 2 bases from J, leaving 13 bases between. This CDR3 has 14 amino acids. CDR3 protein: CASSRSNGNTEAFF. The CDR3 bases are TGTGCCAGCTCGCGGTCAAACGGAAACACTGAAGCTTTCTTT.

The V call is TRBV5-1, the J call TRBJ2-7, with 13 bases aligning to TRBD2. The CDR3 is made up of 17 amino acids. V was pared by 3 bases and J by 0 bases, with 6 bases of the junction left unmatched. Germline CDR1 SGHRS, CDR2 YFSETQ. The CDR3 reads CASSSGLAGSPSYEQYF. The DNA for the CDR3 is TGCGCCAGCAGCTCGGGACTAGCGGGGAGCCCCTCCTACGAGCAGTACTTC.

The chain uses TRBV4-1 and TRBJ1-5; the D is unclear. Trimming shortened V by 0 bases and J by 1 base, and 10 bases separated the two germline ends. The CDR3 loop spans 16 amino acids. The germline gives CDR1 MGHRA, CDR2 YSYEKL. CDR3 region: CASSQEAGYSNQPQHF. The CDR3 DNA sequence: TGCGCCAGCAGCCAAGAAGCGGGGTACAGCAATCAGCCCCAGCATTTT.

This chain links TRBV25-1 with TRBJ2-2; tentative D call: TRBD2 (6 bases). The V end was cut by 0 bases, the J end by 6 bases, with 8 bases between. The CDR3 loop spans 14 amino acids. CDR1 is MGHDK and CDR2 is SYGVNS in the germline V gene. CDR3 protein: CASSEYSGAGELFF. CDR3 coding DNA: TGTGCCAGCAGTGAATATTCGGGAGCCGGGGAGCTGTTTTTT.

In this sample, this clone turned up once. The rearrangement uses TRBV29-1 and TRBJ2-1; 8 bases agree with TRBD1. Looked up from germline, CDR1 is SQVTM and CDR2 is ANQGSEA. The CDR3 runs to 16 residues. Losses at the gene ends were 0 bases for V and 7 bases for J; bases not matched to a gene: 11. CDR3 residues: CSVEDRDRGFTNEQFF. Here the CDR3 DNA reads TGCAGCGTTGAAGATCGTGACAGGGGATTTACGAATGAGCAGTTCTTC.